The 21 T cell receptor beta chains in this list originate from one sample, sequenced in a study of T cell responses to AZD1222 COVID-19 vaccine. The assay was immunoSEQ multiplex PCR, and TCRdb's table has in-frame clones only and misses some. The top ten hold roughly 3% of the sample, which has over 130,000 clones, around nine tenths seen once. The sequenced sample was peripheral blood, obtained on day 0 of AZD1222 vaccination. These receptors were collected from an adult in good health.

The chain couples TRBV29-1 to TRBJ2-7; TRBD1 is a possible D gene (5 bases). The CDR3 covers 11 residues. Trimming left V 6 bases short and J 2 bases short, with 8 bases between. CDR1 is SQVTM and CDR2 is ANQGSEA in the germline V gene. Written as DNA, the CDR3 is TGCAGCGTGAAGACAGCCTACGAGCAGTACTTC. It encodes CSVKTAYEQYF.

This chain uses TRBV30 with TRBJ2-1, with a possible D match to TRBD2 (7 bases). V gave up 8 bases and J gave up 4 bases, with 18 bases separating them. CDR3 length equals 14 residues. Germline V lookup: CDR1 GTSNPN, CDR2 SVGIG (reference sequence). The CDR3 DNA follows: TGTGCCACCCCATGGGGGGGCGGATACAATGAGCAGTTCTTC. It yields the protein CATPWGGGYNEQFF.

This clone appeared once. This chain uses TRBV7-9 with TRBJ1-2, with D uncertain. Germline lookup yields CDR1 SEHNR and CDR2 FQNEAQ (reference sequence). The CDR3 length is 12 residues. The CDR3 DNA is TGTGTCGTAGAGAGACTGCGGTATGGCTACACCTTC. Amino acids: CVVERLRYGYTF.

V gene TRBV30 combines with J gene TRBJ2-5; D may be TRBD2 (6 bases). Trimming took 5 bases from V and 5 from J, leaving 18 bases between them. This CDR3 comprises 14 residues. Germline assignment: CDR1 GTSNPN and CDR2 SVGIG (reference sequence). CDR3 region: CAWQTSTLSETQYF. CDR3 sequence (DNA): TGTGCCTGGCAGACTAGTACCCTCTCTGAGACCCAGTACTTC.

This chain joins TRBV2 and TRBJ1-5; 7 positions agree with TRBD1. CDR1 and CDR2 (germline): SNHLY, FYNNEI. CDR3 length: 14 amino acids. J was trimmed by 6 bases and V by 3 bases; bases with no gene match: 5. CDR3 sequence (DNA): TGTGCCAGCAGTGATAGGAGACAGGGTCAGCCCCAGCATTTT. This sequence encodes CASSDRRQGQPQHF.

This clone was recorded only once. The chain is built from TRBV28 and TRBJ1-4, with D perhaps matching TRBD1 (6 bases). CDR1 MDHEN and CDR2 SYDVKM come from the germline V gene. This CDR3 contains 13 residues. V shed 7 bases and J shed 8 bases, with 14 bases lying between them. CDR3 residues: CASTLGGSEKLFF. DNA of the CDR3: TGTGCCAGCACCCTAGGGGGTTCGGAAAAACTGTTTTTT.

The J gene is TRBJ2-5, the V gene TRBV6-5, with D perhaps matching TRBD1 (7 bases). Per the germline V gene, CDR1 is MNHEY and CDR2 is SVGAGI. The CDR3 is 15 residues long. Trimming removed 2 bases from V and 5 bases from J, with 15 bases in between. This chain's CDR3 is CASSYLRGVDETQYF. DNA for the CDR3: TGTGCCAGCAGTTACCTCAGGGGGGTGGACGAGACCCAGTACTTC.

V and J are TRBV7-9 and TRBJ2-1; 7 bases match TRBD2. From germline, CDR1 is SEHNR and CDR2 FQNEAQ (reference sequence). V lost 8 bases to trimming and J lost 5 bases; unmatched junction nucleotides: 18. The CDR3 contains 17 residues. CDR3 amino acids: CASLLWGGAKMNNEQFF. In DNA form, the CDR3 reads TGTGCCAGCTTATTATGGGGGGGAGCTAAAATGAACAATGAGCAGTTCTTC.

The rearrangement links TRBV28 to TRBJ2-5, with D uncertain. The CDR3 runs to 13 residues. V lost 2 bases, J lost 5 bases, and 9 bases lay in between. Looked up from germline, CDR1 is MDHEN and CDR2 is SYDVKM. The CDR3 loop is CASSLTGSETQYF. The CDR3 coding sequence is TGTGCCAGCAGTTTAACGGGTTCTGAGACCCAGTACTTC.

This rearrangement joins TRBV6-5 to TRBJ1-2; D may be TRBD1 (5 bases). The CDR3 extends over 13 amino acids. V lost 6 bases and J 4 bases, leaving 12 bases between the germline ends. CDR1 MNHEY and CDR2 SVGAGI come from the germline V gene. The CDR3 loop reads CASRHDSAYGYTF. The CDR3 region has the DNA TGTGCCAGCAGACACGACAGCGCCTATGGCTACACCTTC.

The sample holds one count of this clone. The V and J genes are TRBV5-1 and TRBJ2-7; 8 bases fit TRBD2. Germline V lookup: CDR1 SGHRS, CDR2 YFSETQ. With 0 bases clipped from V and 4 bases from J, the junction kept 9 bases outside the gene matches. CDR3 length: 16 residues. The CDR3 nucleotides are TGCGCCAGCAGCTTGGAGGGCGGGGGGATTGCATACGAGCAGTACTTC. It is translated as CASSLEGGGIAYEQYF. Based on the CDR3 plus reference TRBV5-1 and TRBJ2-7, the full variable domain is KAGVTQTPRYLIKTRGQQVTLSCSPISGHRSVSWYQQTPGQGLQFLFEYFSETQRNKGNFPGRFSGRQFSNSRSEMNVSTLELGDSALYLCASSLEGGGIAYEQYFGPGTRLTVT.

This clone was seen once. The chain has TRBV5-6 and TRBJ2-3, with a weak D call TRBD2 (5 bases). The CDR3 contains 16 residues. V was trimmed by 1 base and J by 2 bases, leaving 14 bases between them. In germline, CDR1 is SGHDT, CDR2 YYEEEE. CDR3: CASSLSLAGYTDTQYF. In nucleotides, the CDR3 is TGTGCCAGCAGCTTGAGTCTAGCCGGCTACACAGATACGCAGTATTTT.

The V gene is TRBV6-2 or TRBV6-3, the J gene TRBJ2-2; D is uncertain. V lost 1 base and J 1 base, leaving 4 bases between the germline ends. Germline CDR1 is MNHEY and CDR2 is SVGEGT. The CDR3 contains 14 residues. CDR3 sequence (DNA): TGTGCCAGCAGTTACTTCGAGAACACCGGGGAGCTGTTTTTT. Encoded protein: CASSYFENTGELFF.

The chain links TRBV6-2 or TRBV6-3 to TRBJ2-2; 8 positions agree with TRBD2. The CDR3 is made up of 17 amino acids. V trimming: 0 bases; J trimming: 10 bases; junction bases outside the gene matches: 13. From germline, CDR1 is MNHEY and CDR2 SVGEGT. This CDR3 is CASSYSLPGLGGEELFF. CDR3 nucleotide sequence: TGTGCCAGCAGTTACTCATTACCGGGCCTCGGGGGGGAGGAGCTGTTTTTT.

V and J are TRBV6-2 or TRBV6-3 and TRBJ1-2; TRBD1 might be the D (5 bases). Trimming pared 2 bases from V and 8 bases from J, leaving 27 bases between. Per the germline V gene, CDR1 is MNHEY and CDR2 is SVGEGT. There are 18 residues in the CDR3. CDR3 sequence reads: CASSYRALRGDFRSGYTF. The CDR3 nucleotides are TGTGCCAGCAGTTACAGAGCCCTCCGGGGGGATTTCAGGAGCGGCTACACCTTC.

The CDR3 protein is CASSDGTSGDTDTQYF. CDR3 DNA: TGTGCCAGCAGTGACGGGACTAGCGGGGACACAGATACGCAGTATTTT. V and J are TRBV6-4 and TRBJ2-3; TRBD2 matches at 13 bases. The CDR3 covers 16 residues. J was trimmed by 2 bases and V by 2 bases; bases with no gene match: 1. The germline gives CDR1 MRHNA, CDR2 SNTAGT.

This rearrangement joins TRBV5-5 to TRBJ1-5, with 8 bases fitting TRBD1. From germline, CDR1 is SGHKS and CDR2 YYEKEE (reference sequence). The CDR3 sequence is 16 residues long. Trimming at V came to 0 bases and at J to 4 bases, leaving 6 bases not matched to a gene. CDR3 nucleotide sequence: TGTGCCAGCAGCTTGGGACAGGGGATAGCAAATCAGCCCCAGCATTTT. Translating it yields CASSLGQGIANQPQHF. The full variable domain, rest sourced from reference TRBV5-5 and TRBJ1-5, is DAGVTQSPTHLIKTRGQQVTLRCSPISGHKSVSWYQQVLGQGPQFIFQYYEKEERGRGNFPDRFSARQFPNYSSELNVNALLLGDSALYLCASSLGQGIANQPQHFGDGTRLSIL.

In this sample, this clone turned up a few times. V is TRBV3-1 (or the pseudogene TRBV3-2) and J is TRBJ2-3; 11 bases match TRBD2. J gave up 0 bases and V 4 bases, and 12 bases lay outside the gene matches. The germline CDR1 and CDR2 sequences are LGHDT and YNNKEL (reference sequence). This CDR3 comprises 19 residues. CDR3 loop: CASSPKGTSGTSSTDTQYF. The CDR3 bases are TGTGCCAGCAGCCCAAAAGGGACTAGCGGAACCTCTAGCACAGATACGCAGTATTTT.

This clone has more than one count but fewer than ten. In DNA, the CDR3 is TGTGCCAGCAGCGTTGACCCAGGGACAACCGGGGAGCTGTTTTTT. This codes for CASSVDPGTTGELFF. The chain uses TRBV9 and TRBJ2-2, with TRBD1 as a possible D gene (6 bases). The germline V gene has CDR1 SGDLS and CDR2 YYNGEE. This CDR3 contains 15 residues. Trimming cost V 2 bases and J 5 bases, with 13 bases left between them.

The gene calls are TRBV28 and TRBJ2-1, with a possible D match to TRBD2 (5 bases). Looked up from germline, CDR1 is MDHEN and CDR2 is SYDVKM. The germline V and J ends were trimmed by 3 bases and 3 bases, with 15 bases remaining between them. The CDR3 length is 16 residues. CDR3 sequence: CASSFLYSGLYNEQFF. The CDR3 bases are TGTGCCAGCAGTTTCCTGTACAGCGGCCTCTACAATGAGCAGTTCTTC. The full variable domain, in which reference TRBV28 and TRBJ2-1 provide the parts outside the CDR3, is DVKVTQSSRYLVKRTGEKVFLECVQDMDHENMFWYRQDPGLGLRLIYFSYDVKMKEKGDIPEGYSVSREKKERFSLILESASTNQTSMYLCASSFLYSGLYNEQFFGPGTRLTVL.

The V call is TRBV7-2, the J call TRBJ1-4; 7 bases are a match to TRBD1. The junction had 6 bases not matched to a gene; V was cut back by 2 bases and J by 6 bases. Germline V gene lookup returns CDR1 SGHTA and CDR2 FQGNSA. The CDR3 has 15 residues. DNA of the CDR3: TGTGCCAGCAGCTTACGTGGGACAGACGATGAAAAACTGTTTTTT. The encoded protein is CASSLRGTDDEKLFF.